The 12 T cell receptor beta chains below were found in one sample sequenced in a study of blood T cell repertoires in COVID-19. Using immunoSEQ multiplex PCR, the repertoire was profiled, and TCRdb retains in-frame clones only, with some absent. The sample lists approximately 300,000 clones; 90% to 95% were seen once. Sequencing was done on a sample of PBMCs or T cells enriched from blood (not recorded which). Every receptor here comes from a woman younger than 45 who had been exposed to COVID-19.

This clone was observed a single time. The chain joins TRBV12-3 or TRBV12-4 to TRBJ2-2, with no clear D. V was shortened by 7 bases and J by 1 base, with 4 bases between the two germline ends. The CDR3 totals 12 residues. CDR3 sequence (DNA): TGTGCCAGCATCGGGAACACCGGGGAGCTGTTTTTT. This gives the protein CASIGNTGELFF.

The J gene is TRBJ2-1, the V gene TRBV19; 9 bases line up with TRBD2. The CDR3 is 18 residues long. From germline, CDR1 is LNHDA and CDR2 SQIVND (reference sequence). V was clipped by 4 bases and J by 1 base; unmatched bases: 11. The CDR3 loop reads CASSSLIGGGASYNEQFF. The CDR3 DNA reads TGTGCCAGTAGTAGTCTCATAGGCGGGGGGGCATCCTACAATGAGCAGTTCTTC.

The V and J genes are TRBV27 and TRBJ1-1; 9 nucleotides match TRBD1. The CDR3 consists of 14 residues. The germline V gene encodes CDR1 MNHEY and CDR2 SMNVEV (reference sequence). V shed 6 bases, J shed 7 bases, and the junction held 9 bases outside the gene matches. The chain's CDR3 is CASRRPGQGGEAFF. Written as DNA, the CDR3 is TGTGCCAGCAGGAGACCGGGACAGGGCGGTGAAGCTTTCTTT.

The V and J genes are TRBV10-3 and TRBJ1-3, with 7 bases that match TRBD1. Germline trimming cut 6 bases from V and 0 bases from J; bases unmatched to any gene: 5. The germline V gene encodes CDR1 ENHRY and CDR2 SYGVKD. The CDR3 length is 15 residues. The CDR3: CAIRQQGTSGNTIYF. The CDR3 DNA sequence: TGTGCCATCAGGCAACAGGGGACCTCTGGAAACACCATATATTTT.

The chain is built from TRBV5-1 and TRBJ1-1; 10 bases agree with TRBD1. V lost 2 bases and J lost 6; bases outside the gene matches: 4. The CDR3 has 14 amino acids. Germline lookup yields CDR1 SGHRS and CDR2 YFSETQ. The CDR3 region has the DNA TGCGCCAGCAGCTTCGGGGACAGGGGCTCTGAAGCTTTCTTT. Protein: CASSFGDRGSEAFF.

The rearrangement joins TRBV2 to TRBJ1-1; a weak D match, TRBD1 (5 bases). The V end was cut by 3 bases, the J end by 4 bases, with 12 bases between. Germline V CDR1 and CDR2: SNHLY, FYNNEI. This CDR3 has 14 amino acids. CDR3 protein: CASSEQGLGTEAFF. The CDR3 nucleotides read TGTGCCAGCAGTGAGCAGGGTTTGGGCACTGAAGCTTTCTTT.

J is TRBJ2-2 and V is TRBV7-2, with 9 bases that match TRBD2. The CDR3 totals 16 residues. Germline values: CDR1 SGHTA, CDR2 FQGNSA. V shed 5 bases and J 5 bases; nucleotides not matched to a gene: 9. This chain's CDR3 is CASSPVAGGLTGELFF. The CDR3 region has the DNA TGTGCCAGCAGCCCAGTGGCGGGGGGGCTTACCGGGGAGCTGTTTTTT.

The V gene is TRBV15, the J gene TRBJ1-2; no clear D gene. V was cut by 4 bases and J by 8 bases, with 8 bases left in between. Germline CDR1 is LNHNV and CDR2 is YYDKDF (reference sequence). The CDR3 is 11 residues long. CDR3 sequence: CATSNSRGYTF. The CDR3 region has the DNA TGTGCCACCAGCAACTCTCGCGGCTACACCTTC.

As regards this clone: Other DNA sequences in the sample encode the same CDR3. This chain links TRBV27 with TRBJ1-3, with D maybe TRBD1 (6 bases). Germline CDR1 is MNHEY and CDR2 is SMNVEV (reference sequence). V was clipped by 6 bases and J by 0 bases, with 9 bases between them. The CDR3 has 14 amino acids. Written as DNA, the CDR3 is TGTGCCAGCAGACAGGGATACTCTGGAAACACCATATATTTT. Its translation: CASRQGYSGNTIYF.

The chain is built from TRBV30 and TRBJ1-2; maybe TRBD1 (5 bases). The CDR3 runs to 11 residues. Germline CDR1 reads GTSNPN; CDR2 reads SVGIG (reference sequence). Trimming removed 4 bases from V and 5 bases from J, with 8 bases in between. The CDR3 sequence is CAWNGAYGYTF. The CDR3 DNA follows: TGTGCCTGGAATGGGGCGTATGGCTACACCTTC.

The chain couples TRBV24-1 to TRBJ2-3; 9 positions agree with TRBD2. The length of the CDR3 is 14 residues. Germline-derived CDR1 and CDR2 are KGHDR and SFDVKD. The trim removed 9 bases at V and 6 bases at J, leaving 9 bases unmatched. The CDR3 reads CATSRASGVDTQYF. In DNA, the CDR3 is TGTGCCACCTCCCGGGCTAGCGGGGTGGATACGCAGTATTTT.

This clone has at least ten counts. Other DNA sequences of this sample code for an identical CDR3. J is TRBJ1-2 and V is TRBV9, with D unresolved. The V end was cut by 2 bases, the J end by 7 bases, with 12 bases between. This CDR3 is built from 13 residues. Germline V gives CDR1 SGDLS, CDR2 YYNGEE. The CDR3 sequence is CASSVLTGLGYTF. The CDR3 nucleotides read TGTGCCAGCAGCGTCCTGACGGGTCTTGGCTACACCTTC. Based on the CDR3 plus reference TRBV9 and TRBJ1-2, the full variable domain is DSGVTQTPKHLITATGQRVTLRCSPRSGDLSVYWYQQSLDQGLQFLIQYYNGEERAKGNILERFSAQQFPDLHSELNLSSLELGDSALYFCASSVLTGLGYTFGSGTRLTVV.